The 7 T cell receptor beta chains listed next were all sequenced from one sample in a study of T cell repertoires in cytomegalovirus infection. Each CDR3 protein is one row after TCRdb ran MiXCR on the reads. Among approximately 180,000 distinct CDR3 sequences, approximately 18% were seen once, and the ten largest hold approximately 25%. Sequencing used CD8+ T cells from PBMCs. The receptor source for this set is a human donor in good health (CMV status not recorded). Some clones in this sample may be carry-over from other donors' samples.

This clonotype turned up a few times. The chain is built from TRBV7-9 and TRBJ2-7; D is unresolved. V lost 1 base and J 2 bases, leaving 9 bases between the germline ends. Germline CDR1 SEHNR, CDR2 FQNEAQ (reference sequence). The CDR3 contains 14 residues. In nucleotides, the CDR3 is TGTGCCAGCAGCTTAGAGGGAAGGGCCTACGAGCAGTACTTC. This gives the protein CASSLEGRAYEQYF. Supplemented by reference TRBV7-9 and TRBJ2-7, the full variable domain reads DTGVSQNPRHKITKRGQNVTFRCDPISEHNRLYWYRQTLGQGPEFLTYFQNEAQLEKSRLLSDRFSAERPKGSFSTLEIQRTEQGDSAMYLCASSLEGRAYEQYFGPGTRLTVT.

This clonotype was observed a few times. This chain connects TRBV7-8 to TRBJ2-3; perhaps D is TRBD1 or TRBD2 (5 bases each). V lost 2 bases to trimming and J lost 0 bases, with 15 bases between them. The CDR3 has 17 residues. CDR1 is SGHVS, CDR2 FQNEAQ, per germline. The DNA of the CDR3 is TGTGCCAGCAGCTTACCTCACCTGGGACCTAGCACAGATACGCAGTATTTT. It specifies CASSLPHLGPSTDTQYF.

This chain uses TRBV20-1 with TRBJ2-5, with D possibly matching TRBD2 (5 bases). CDR3 length: 14 amino acids. V lost 6 bases, J lost 5 bases, and 19 bases lay in between. In germline, CDR1 is DFQATT, CDR2 SNEGSKA (reference sequence). CDR3 region: CSAIDYTVGETQYF. The CDR3 DNA is TGCAGTGCCATTGACTACACGGTGGGGGAGACCCAGTACTTC.

This sequence joins TRBV7-2 and TRBJ2-1; D is unresolved. CDR1 and CDR2 (germline): SGHTA, FQGNSA. The CDR3 loop spans 14 amino acids. Trimming shortened V by 0 bases and J by 8 bases, and 11 bases separated the two germline ends. The DNA for the CDR3 is TGTGCCAGCAGCTTAGCAGTGTTTGAGGATGAGCAGTTCTTC. Residues: CASSLAVFEDEQFF.

This clonotype was recorded many times. The CDR3 reads CASGLPRGGTDTQYF. The CDR3 DNA follows: TGTGCTAGTGGTTTGCCCCGGGGTGGCACAGATACGCAGTATTTT. The chain combines TRBV12-5 with TRBJ2-3, with D possibly being TRBD2 (5 bases). V was pared by 2 bases and J by 1 base, with 10 bases between. Germline V gives CDR1 LGHNT, CDR2 FRNRAP. This CDR3 is 15 amino acids long.

The chain is built from TRBV29-1 and TRBJ2-7, with a possible D match to TRBD2 (5 bases). The ends were cut back, 2 bases at V and 2 bases at J, with 16 bases in the middle. Germline V gene sequence: CDR1 SQVTM, CDR2 ANQGSEA. The CDR3 runs 15 residues. CDR3 coding DNA: TGCAGCGTTGAATTTCTTGGAGGAAGGGCCTACGAGCAGTACTTC. Encoded protein: CSVEFLGGRAYEQYF.

J is TRBJ1-2 and V is TRBV23-1, with 8 bases that match TRBD1. TRBV23-1 is filed as an ORF, its function uncertain. With 4 bases clipped from V and 7 bases from J, the junction kept 14 bases outside the gene matches. The CDR3 is 16 amino acids. CDR3 in DNA: TGCGCCAGCAGTCCCAGATTCTTGACAGGGGCGAGTGGCTACACCTTC. Its translation is CASSPRFLTGASGYTF.